Presented here are 15 T cell receptor beta chains from one specimen sequenced in a study of T-cell memory formation after mild COVID-19. TCRdb re-called the 5' RACE reads through MiXCR, storing one row per CDR3 protein. The sample shows approximately 190,000 distinct CDR3 sequences, 15% to 20% of them seen only once. The sequenced sample was PBMCs or a T cell subset sorted from them (not recorded which). The receptors were sampled from an adult woman who had mild COVID-19 (a few samples of this study predate the infection). Cell type and time point are not known.

This clonotype was seen a few times. The chain has TRBV5-1 and TRBJ2-3; TRBD1 matches 7 bases. CDR1 and CDR2 (germline): SGHRS, YFSETQ. The CDR3 loop spans 15 amino acids. After removal of 1 base from V and 0 bases from J, the junction contained 2 bases not matched to a gene. CDR3 amino acids: CASSLTGDSTDTQYF. CDR3 DNA: TGCGCCAGCAGCTTGACAGGGGATAGCACAGATACGCAGTATTTT.

The chain couples TRBV7-2 to TRBJ2-1; D is unclear. V was clipped by 5 bases and J by 5 bases, with 16 bases between them. Germline assignment: CDR1 SGHTA and CDR2 FQGNSA. The CDR3 loop spans 15 amino acids. In nucleotides, the CDR3 is TGTGCCAGCAGCCCCGGGCGATCGTTCAACAATGAGCAGTTCTTC. This translates into CASSPGRSFNNEQFF.

In its sample, this clonotype was seen once. V gene TRBV7-9 combines with J gene TRBJ1-1, with D perhaps matching TRBD1 (5 bases). Trimming left V 5 bases short and J 1 base short, with 11 bases between. CDR3 size: 14 residues. Germline V lookup: CDR1 SEHNR, CDR2 FQNEAQ (reference sequence). The CDR3 protein is CASSKRGPNTEAFF. The CDR3 nucleotides read TGTGCCAGCAGCAAGAGGGGCCCGAACACTGAAGCTTTCTTT.

The chain combines TRBV24-1 with TRBJ2-7, with 12 bases that match TRBD2. V shed 3 bases and J 3 bases; nucleotides not matched to a gene: 5. In germline, CDR1 is KGHDR, CDR2 SFDVKD. There are 16 residues in the CDR3. The CDR3: CATSDARTSGIYEQYF. The CDR3 bases are TGTGCCACCAGTGATGCTCGGACTAGCGGGATCTACGAGCAGTACTTC.

The chain couples TRBV12-3 or TRBV12-4 to TRBJ1-3, with D possibly TRBD1 on 5 matching bases. CDR3 length equals 14 residues. The ends were cut back, 3 bases at V and 2 bases at J, with 8 bases in the middle. CDR3 region: CASSFGATGNTIYF. As DNA, the CDR3 is TGTGCCAGCAGTTTCGGGGCAACTGGAAACACCATATATTTT.

The chain carries TRBV5-1 and TRBJ2-2; D might be TRBD1 (6 bases). Germline loops: CDR1 SGHRS, CDR2 YFSETQ. The CDR3 totals 16 residues. V dropped 1 base and J dropped 3 bases, with 13 bases sitting between them. Here the CDR3 DNA reads TGCGCCAGCAGCTTGCCCGGGACACGATACACCGGGGAGCTGTTTTTT. The encoded protein is CASSLPGTRYTGELFF.

The J gene is TRBJ2-7, the V gene TRBV12-3 or TRBV12-4; D may be TRBD2 (5 bases). The ends were cut back, 11 bases at V and 3 bases at J, with 14 bases in the middle. The CDR3 covers 12 residues. CDR3 sequence (DNA): TGTGCCCCACCAGAGGGTATCTACGAGCAGTACTTC. The encoded protein is CAPPEGIYEQYF.

The chain joins TRBV11-2 to TRBJ1-1, with D possibly matching TRBD1 (5 bases). The V end lost 4 bases, the J end lost 3 bases, and 9 bases lay between the germline ends. The CDR3 covers 13 residues. Germline CDR1 is SGHAT and CDR2 is FQNNGV. The CDR3 sequence is CASSSGVDTEAFF. In DNA, the CDR3 is TGTGCCAGCAGCTCGGGGGTGGACACTGAAGCTTTCTTT. The full variable domain, with the rest looked up from reference TRBV11-2 and TRBJ1-1, is EAGVAQSPRYKIIEKRQSVAFWCNPISGHATLYWYQQILGQGPKLLIQFQNNGVVDDSQLPKDRFSAERLKGVDSTLKIQPAKLEDSAVYLCASSSGVDTEAFFGQGTRLTVV.

This clonotype was observed a handful of times. The CDR3 sequence: CASARGLTNYGYTF. The CDR3 DNA reads as TGTGCCAGCGCGCGTGGCCTCACTAACTATGGCTACACCTTC. This chain links TRBV12-3 or TRBV12-4 with TRBJ1-2; D is unclear. The ends were cut back, 8 bases at V and 0 bases at J, with 13 bases in the middle. The CDR3 covers 14 residues.

The genes are TRBV24-1 and TRBJ2-2; TRBD2 aligns across 7 bases. The CDR3 is 16 amino acids. Trimming cost V 3 bases and J 7 bases; bases outside gene matches: 10. CDR1 is KGHDR, CDR2 SFDVKD, per germline. The CDR3 DNA sequence: TGTGCCACCAGTGATCCCAAGCGGGGCTTCGACGGGGAGCTGTTTTTT. It specifies CATSDPKRGFDGELFF.

This clonotype was counted only a few times. The chain joins TRBV7-9 to TRBJ1-4, with unresolved D. V lost 0 bases, J lost 7 bases, and 12 bases lay in between. This CDR3 comprises 15 residues. Germline V lookup: CDR1 SEHNR, CDR2 FQNEAQ (reference sequence). The CDR3, as DNA: TGTGCCAGCAGCTTAGCGGCGTCCAAGGGTGAAAAACTGTTTTTT. Translating gives CASSLAASKGEKLFF.

This clonotype has a handful of counts. The CDR3 sequence is CSAREDTYSGANVLTF. DNA for the CDR3: TGCAGTGCTAGAGAGGACACCTACTCTGGGGCCAACGTCCTGACTTTC. The gene calls are TRBV20-1 and TRBJ2-6; TRBD1 might be the D (5 bases). The CDR3 is 16 residues long. Trimming took off 0 bases at V and 0 bases at J, with 9 bases between the two ends. The germline V gene has CDR1 DFQATT and CDR2 SNEGSKA (reference sequence).

For the CDR3, the DNA is TGTGCCAGCAGCCCGGGCGGGGGGGGCGTAGTTTACGAGCAGTACTTC. Translating gives CASSPGGGGVVYEQYF. This chain links TRBV12-3 or TRBV12-4 with TRBJ2-7; 9 bases are a match to TRBD2. The V gene end was trimmed by 6 bases and the J gene end by 4 bases; junction bases not matched to a gene: 13. The CDR3 extends over 16 amino acids.

The chain combines TRBV12-3 or TRBV12-4 with TRBJ2-2, with 9 bases that match TRBD2. This CDR3 is 16 amino acids long. V lost 1 base, J lost 7 bases, and 7 bases stayed unmatched. The CDR3 is CASSLGGSGRSGELFF. The CDR3 coding sequence is TGTGCCAGCAGTTTAGGGGGTAGCGGGAGAAGCGGGGAGCTGTTTTTT.

The chain is built from TRBV15 and TRBJ1-1; the D is unclear. This CDR3 comprises 12 residues. The V gene's germline CDR1 is LNHNV and CDR2 YYDKDF (reference sequence). With 0 bases removed from V and 10 bases from J, the gap between germline ends came to 9 bases. CDR3 region: CATSRDRVSAFF. CDR3 DNA sequence: TGTGCCACCAGCAGAGACCGAGTTTCAGCTTTCTTT.